Listed here are 19 T cell receptor beta chains from one sample, sequenced in a study of blood T cell repertoires in COVID-19. The method was immunoSEQ multiplex PCR; TCRdb's version includes in-frame clones alone and lacks a portion of them. The sample holds over 90,000 clones; just under 95% are singletons and the top ten take more than 1.5%. The specimen was peripheral blood. The receptors originated from a woman between 50 and 59 years old with COVID-19, enrolled during active disease.

This chain joins TRBV5-1 and TRBJ1-1; 7 bases are shared with TRBD1. Germline V gives CDR1 SGHRS, CDR2 YFSETQ. The CDR3 contains 16 residues. The V segment lost 0 bases and the J segment 4 bases; nucleotides outside the gene matches: 9. This CDR3 reads CASSLGRGMIGTEAFF. CDR3 sequence (DNA): TGCGCCAGCAGCTTGGGCAGGGGGATGATAGGCACTGAAGCTTTCTTT.

V usage is TRBV7-6 and J usage is TRBJ2-4, with D maybe TRBD1 (6 bases). This CDR3 is built from 16 residues. V lost 5 bases and J lost 1, with 15 bases in between. Germline V gene data show CDR1 as SGHVS and CDR2 as FNYEAQ. The CDR3 DNA follows: TGTGCCAGCAGCCAGGGACATTTACCGGCCAAAAACATTCAGTACTTC. Translation gives CASSQGHLPAKNIQYF.

CDR3 region: CASSFRTGVNQPQHF. CDR3 DNA: TGTGCCAGCAGTTTTAGGACAGGGGTGAATCAGCCCCAGCATTTT. The chain has TRBV5-6 and TRBJ1-5; 9 bases fit TRBD1. Germline V gives CDR1 SGHDT, CDR2 YYEEEE. The CDR3 loop spans 15 amino acids. The V gene end was trimmed by 5 bases and the J gene end by 4 bases; junction bases not matched to a gene: 7.

The chain has TRBV24-1 and TRBJ2-5, with D tentatively TRBD1 (6 bases). The CDR3 sequence is 15 residues long. The V end was cut by 3 bases, the J end by 0 bases, with 10 bases between. In germline, CDR1 is KGHDR, CDR2 SFDVKD. The CDR3 nucleotides read TGTGCCACCAGTGATCGGACAGAGTACCAAGAGACCCAGTACTTC. This encodes CATSDRTEYQETQYF.

The gene calls are TRBV19 and TRBJ2-2; 10 nucleotides agree with TRBD2. The CDR3 contains 15 residues. The germline gives CDR1 LNHDA, CDR2 SQIVND (reference sequence). J was trimmed by 4 bases and V by 2 bases; bases with no gene match: 1. The chain's CDR3 is CASSIRTSGTGELFF. The CDR3, as DNA: TGTGCCAGTAGTATACGGACTAGCGGCACCGGGGAGCTGTTTTTT.

This clone was counted once. V is TRBV4-1 and J is TRBJ2-7, with TRBD2 matching 8 bases. The length of the CDR3 is 16 residues. Germline lookup yields CDR1 MGHRA and CDR2 YSYEKL. Germline trimming cut 2 bases from V and 3 bases from J; bases unmatched to any gene: 9. The CDR3 spells CASSQTGGTGYYEQYF. CDR3 DNA sequence: TGCGCCAGCAGCCAAACGGGGGGGACCGGTTACTACGAGCAGTACTTC.

This chain links TRBV24-1 with TRBJ2-5; the D is unclear. The CDR3 sequence is 15 residues long. Trimming removed 1 base from V and 5 bases from J, with 13 bases in between. CDR1 is KGHDR, CDR2 SFDVKD, per germline. CDR3 nucleotide sequence: TGTGCCACCAGTGATTTCTCGGGTGGTGTGGAGACCCAGTACTTC. Encoded protein: CATSDFSGGVETQYF.

V and J are TRBV11-3 and TRBJ2-1; D is perhaps TRBD2 (6 bases). Germline V gives CDR1 SGHNT, CDR2 YENEEA. V lost 3 bases to trimming and J lost 4 bases, with 13 bases between them. This CDR3 spans 15 amino acids. CDR3 in amino acids: CASSLVLAAYNEQFF. The CDR3 coding sequence is TGTGCCAGCAGCTTGGTACTAGCTGCTTACAATGAGCAGTTCTTC.

The rearrangement uses TRBV5-6 and TRBJ1-6; D gene uncertain. CDR3 length: 13 residues. The V end lost 3 bases, the J end lost 10 bases, and 11 bases lay between the germline ends. CDR1 is SGHDT, CDR2 YYEEEE, per germline. The DNA for the CDR3 is TGTGCCAGCAGCTGGCGGGGTCACTCACCCCTCCACTTT. Its protein is CASSWRGHSPLHF.

The V call is TRBV5-5, the J call TRBJ1-2; 10 positions match TRBD1. V trimming: 5 bases; J trimming: 5 bases; junction bases outside the gene matches: 6. From germline, CDR1 is SGHKS and CDR2 YYEKEE (reference sequence). CDR3 length: 14 amino acids. CDR3 DNA sequence: TGTGCCAGCAGATCGACAGGGGGCGCTTATGGCTACACCTTC. Residues: CASRSTGGAYGYTF.

CDR3 in DNA: TGTGCCAGCAGCTTAAGAGCGCCAGATACGCAGTATTTT. Translated: CASSLRAPDTQYF. The J gene is TRBJ2-3, the V gene TRBV11-3, with D uncertain. CDR1 SGHNT and CDR2 YENEEA come from the germline V gene. The CDR3 loop spans 13 amino acids. Trimming took 2 bases from V and 4 from J, leaving 7 bases between them. The variable domain in full, completed from reference TRBV11-3 and TRBJ2-3, reads EAGVVQSPRYKIIEKKQPVAFWCNPISGHNTLYWYLQNLGQGPELLIRYENEEAVDDSQLPKDRFSAERLKGVDSTLKIQPAELGDSAVYLCASSLRAPDTQYFGPGTRLTVL.

J is TRBJ1-1 and V is TRBV19; D possibly corresponds to TRBD1 (6 bases). The CDR3 contains 12 residues. CDR1 and CDR2 from the germline V gene are LNHDA and SQIVND (reference sequence). V lost 5 bases, J lost 6 bases, and 10 bases lay in between. For the CDR3, the DNA is TGTGCCAGTAGTTTACAGGGCGCTGAAGCTTTCTTT. It is translated as CASSLQGAEAFF.

This sequence joins TRBV19 and TRBJ1-6; D is ambiguous. With 4 bases removed from V and 9 bases from J, the gap between germline ends came to 13 bases. The V gene's germline CDR1 is LNHDA and CDR2 SQIVND (reference sequence). The CDR3 has 14 amino acids. DNA of the CDR3: TGTGCCAGTAGTAGTGGATTCGGAGTTTCACCCCTCCACTTT. It encodes CASSSGFGVSPLHF.

The chain links TRBV30 to TRBJ1-1; D perhaps matches TRBD1 (5 bases). The CDR3 is made up of 15 amino acids. Germline lookup yields CDR1 GTSNPN and CDR2 SVGIG (reference sequence). With 5 bases removed from V and 2 bases from J, the gap between germline ends came to 18 bases. The DNA for the CDR3 is TGTGCCTGGCACCGCCCCGGGAGGGACAACACTGAAGCTTTCTTT. Translating it yields CAWHRPGRDNTEAFF.

V gene TRBV7-9 combines with J gene TRBJ2-1; 8 bases are shared with TRBD1. This CDR3 is 14 amino acids long. J lost 7 bases, V lost 5 bases, and 7 bases had no gene match. Germline CDR1 is SEHNR and CDR2 is FQNEAQ (reference sequence). The CDR3 is CASSADREYNEQFF. The DNA for the CDR3 is TGTGCCAGCAGCGCGGACAGGGAGTATAATGAGCAGTTCTTC.

In its sample, this clone was seen once. The chain combines TRBV10-2 with TRBJ1-1, with D unclear. CDR1 and CDR2 from the germline V gene are WSHSY and SAAADI. The V gene lost 3 bases and the J gene lost 6 bases, with 8 bases spanning the gap. This CDR3 is built from 12 residues. CDR3 sequence (DNA): TGCGCCAGCAGTGATGTCCCGGCTGAAGCTTTCTTT. As protein: CASSDVPAEAFF.

The CDR3 bases are TGTGCCAGCAGCTGGACAGGTCGCGACACTGAAGCTTTCTTT. Protein product: CASSWTGRDTEAFF. The chain links TRBV5-6 to TRBJ1-1; 7 bases line up with TRBD1. Trimming at V came to 3 bases and at J to 3 bases, leaving 5 bases not matched to a gene. This CDR3 is 14 amino acids long. Germline V gene sequence: CDR1 SGHDT, CDR2 YYEEEE.

The chain carries TRBV30 and TRBJ1-4; a possible D gene is TRBD1 (6 bases). The CDR3 is made up of 12 amino acids. Looked up from germline, CDR1 is GTSNPN and CDR2 is SVGIG (reference sequence). Deletions cut 6 bases from V and 8 bases from J, with 13 bases between. The CDR3 spells CACHRAREKLFF. The CDR3 nucleotides read TGTGCCTGCCACAGGGCTCGCGAAAAACTGTTTTTT.

This clone was seen a single time. The rearrangement joins TRBV19 to TRBJ1-4; 8 bases are shared with TRBD1. This CDR3 comprises 14 residues. The V segment lost 3 bases and the J segment 7 bases; nucleotides outside the gene matches: 4. The germline CDR1 and CDR2 sequences are LNHDA and SQIVND (reference sequence). The CDR3 nucleotides read TGTGCCAGTAGTATGGACAGGGTTGCTGAAAAACTGTTTTTT. It is translated as CASSMDRVAEKLFF.